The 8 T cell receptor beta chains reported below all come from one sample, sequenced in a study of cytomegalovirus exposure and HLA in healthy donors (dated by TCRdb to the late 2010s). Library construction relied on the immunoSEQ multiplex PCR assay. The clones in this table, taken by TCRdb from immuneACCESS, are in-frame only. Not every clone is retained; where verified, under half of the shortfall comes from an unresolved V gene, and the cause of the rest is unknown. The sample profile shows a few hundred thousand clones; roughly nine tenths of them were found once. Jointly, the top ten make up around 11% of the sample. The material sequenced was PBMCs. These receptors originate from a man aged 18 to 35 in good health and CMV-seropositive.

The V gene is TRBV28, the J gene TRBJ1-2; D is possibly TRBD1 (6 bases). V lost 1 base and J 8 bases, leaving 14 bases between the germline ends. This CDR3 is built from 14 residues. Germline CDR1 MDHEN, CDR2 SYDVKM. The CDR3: CASSLLEQGLGYTF. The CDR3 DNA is TGTGCCAGCAGTTTATTGGAACAGGGACTGGGCTACACCTTC.

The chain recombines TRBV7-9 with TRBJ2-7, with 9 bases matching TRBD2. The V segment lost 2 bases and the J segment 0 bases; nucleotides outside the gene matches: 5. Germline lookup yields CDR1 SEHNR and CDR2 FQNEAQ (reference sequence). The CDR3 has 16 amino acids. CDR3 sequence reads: CASSLQGTSFSYEQYF. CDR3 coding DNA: TGTGCCAGCAGCTTACAAGGGACTAGCTTCTCCTACGAGCAGTACTTC. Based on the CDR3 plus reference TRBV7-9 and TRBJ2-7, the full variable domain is DTGVSQNPRHKITKRGQNVTFRCDPISEHNRLYWYRQTLGQGPEFLTYFQNEAQLEKSRLLSDRFSAERPKGSFSTLEIQRTEQGDSAMYLCASSLQGTSFSYEQYFGPGTRLTVT.

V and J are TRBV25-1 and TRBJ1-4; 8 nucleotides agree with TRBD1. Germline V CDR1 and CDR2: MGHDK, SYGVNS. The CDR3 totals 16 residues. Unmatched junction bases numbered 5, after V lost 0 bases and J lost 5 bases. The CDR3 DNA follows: TGTGCCAGCAGTGAATATGGCAGGGGGCGAAATGAAAAACTGTTTTTT. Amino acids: CASSEYGRGRNEKLFF.

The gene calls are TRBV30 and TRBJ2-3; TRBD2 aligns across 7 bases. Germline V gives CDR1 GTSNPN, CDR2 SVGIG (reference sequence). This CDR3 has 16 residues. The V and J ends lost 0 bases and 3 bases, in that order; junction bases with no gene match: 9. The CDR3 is CAWSVRRERGTDTQYF. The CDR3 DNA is TGTGCCTGGAGTGTACGGCGGGAGAGGGGAACAGATACGCAGTATTTT.

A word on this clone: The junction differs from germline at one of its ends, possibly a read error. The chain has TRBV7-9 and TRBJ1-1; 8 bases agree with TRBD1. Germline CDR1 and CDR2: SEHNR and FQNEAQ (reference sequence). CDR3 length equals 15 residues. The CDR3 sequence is CASSPGTGLRTEAFF. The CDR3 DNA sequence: TGTGCCAGCAGCCCCGGGACAGGTTTAAGGACTGAAGCCTTCTTT.

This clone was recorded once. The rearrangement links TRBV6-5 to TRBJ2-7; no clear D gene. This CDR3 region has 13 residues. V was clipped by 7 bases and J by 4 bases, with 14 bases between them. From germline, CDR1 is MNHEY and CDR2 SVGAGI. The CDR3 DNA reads TGTGCCAGCACCCCGGGTCCCGAGTACGAGCAGTACTTC. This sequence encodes CASTPGPEYEQYF.

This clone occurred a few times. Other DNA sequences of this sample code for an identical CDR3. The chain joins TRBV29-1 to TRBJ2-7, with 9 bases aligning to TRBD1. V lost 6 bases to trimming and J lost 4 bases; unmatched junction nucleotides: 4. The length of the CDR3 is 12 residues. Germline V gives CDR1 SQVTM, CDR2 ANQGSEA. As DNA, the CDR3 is TGCAGCGTCGGGACAGGGACTTACGAGCAGTACTTC. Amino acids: CSVGTGTYEQYF.

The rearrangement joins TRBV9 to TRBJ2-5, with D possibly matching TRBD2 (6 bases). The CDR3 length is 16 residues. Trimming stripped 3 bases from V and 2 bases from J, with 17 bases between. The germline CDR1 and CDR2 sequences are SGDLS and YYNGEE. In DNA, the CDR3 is TGTGCCAGCAGCGCTTCGGGGGTGGCCATTCAAGAGACCCAGTACTTC. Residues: CASSASGVAIQETQYF.